A single sample gave rise to the 25 T cell receptor beta chains below, sequenced in a study of technical replicates of blood from a handful of donors (dated by TCRdb to between 2016 and 2019). The library was produced with the immunoSEQ multiplex PCR assay. The clones in this table, taken by TCRdb from immuneACCESS, are in-frame only. Not every clone is retained; where verified, under half of the shortfall comes from an unresolved V gene, and the cause of the rest is unknown. The sample table records some 71,000 clones; 97% of these occur just once. The ten largest make up around 0.18% of the sample. Sample: T cells isolated from PBMCs. The receptor set was obtained from a human donor in good health.

The gene calls are TRBV11-3 and TRBJ1-2; no reliable D call. V shed 5 bases and J shed 0 bases, with 7 bases lying between them. This CDR3 spans 13 amino acids. CDR1 is SGHNT, CDR2 YENEEA, per germline. CDR3 loop: CASSPSSNYGYTF. As DNA, the CDR3 is TGTGCCAGCAGCCCCAGTTCTAACTATGGCTACACCTTC.

This clone was seen once. The chain is built from TRBV6-6 and TRBJ1-2; 7 nucleotides agree with TRBD1. The CDR3 runs to 15 residues. The V gene end was trimmed by 2 bases and the J gene end by 4 bases; junction bases not matched to a gene: 7. CDR1 MNHNY and CDR2 SVGAGI come from the germline V gene (reference sequence). The CDR3 bases are TGTGCCAGCAGTTACCCCGGGACAGTAGGCTATGGCTACACCTTC. This sequence encodes CASSYPGTVGYGYTF.

The rearrangement links TRBV29-1 to TRBJ2-5; TRBD2 agrees at 10 bases. Unmatched junction bases numbered 7, after V lost 4 bases and J lost 5 bases. Per the germline V gene, CDR1 is SQVTM and CDR2 is ANQGSEA. This CDR3 has 14 amino acids. The CDR3 DNA reads TGCAGCGTTGCCACTAGCGGGGCTGGGGAGACCCAGTACTTC. Translating it yields CSVATSGAGETQYF.

This clone was recorded only once. The genes are TRBV10-3 and TRBJ1-2, with 7 bases that match TRBD1. The length of the CDR3 is 15 residues. Germline trimming cut 8 bases from V and 0 bases from J; bases unmatched to any gene: 9. Looked up from germline, CDR1 is ENHRY and CDR2 is SYGVKD. The CDR3 sequence: CAIYDRDRANYGYTF. CDR3 coding DNA: TGTGCCATCTATGACAGGGATAGGGCTAACTATGGCTACACCTTC.

This chain connects TRBV11-3 to TRBJ2-2; TRBD2 might be the D (6 bases). The length of the CDR3 is 13 residues. The V gene lost 5 bases and the J gene lost 7 bases, with 11 bases spanning the gap. Germline CDR1 reads SGHNT; CDR2 reads YENEEA. The CDR3 DNA reads TGTGCCAGCAGCCTCATGGGGGGCGGGGAGCTGTTTTTT. Amino acid sequence: CASSLMGGGELFF.

In this sample, this clone turned up once. The chain recombines TRBV30 with TRBJ1-5, with a tentative D call TRBD1 (6 bases). The CDR3 contains 13 residues. Germline CDR1 is GTSNPN and CDR2 is SVGIG (reference sequence). Trimming removed 1 base at V and 7 bases at J, with 11 bases between. CDR3 in DNA: TGTGCCTGGAGTGGGGGGGGGCGCCAGCCCCAGCATTTT. It yields the protein CAWSGGGRQPQHF.

The V gene is TRBV28, the J gene TRBJ1-1, with 10 positions matching TRBD1. Germline V gene lookup returns CDR1 MDHEN and CDR2 SYDVKM. The V segment lost 6 bases and the J segment 1 base; nucleotides outside the gene matches: 11. The CDR3 loop spans 17 amino acids. The CDR3 protein is CASRWDRGVGANTEAFF. In DNA form, the CDR3 reads TGTGCCAGCAGATGGGACAGGGGAGTTGGGGCGAACACTGAAGCTTTCTTT. Filled out from reference TRBV28 and TRBJ1-1, the complete variable domain reads DVKVTQSSRYLVKRTGEKVFLECVQDMDHENMFWYRQDPGLGLRLIYFSYDVKMKEKGDIPEGYSVSREKKERFSLILESASTNQTSMYLCASRWDRGVGANTEAFFGQGTRLTVV.

The chain has TRBV6-5 and TRBJ2-1, with 10 bases identical to TRBD2. This CDR3 has 15 residues. The V and J ends lost 5 bases and 2 bases, in that order; junction bases with no gene match: 3. Germline V gives CDR1 MNHEY, CDR2 SVGAGI. CDR3 sequence (DNA): TGTGCCAGCAGTCCGAGCGGGAGGGCCTACAATGAGCAGTTCTTC. Protein product: CASSPSGRAYNEQFF.

This chain joins TRBV7-6 and TRBJ2-3, with 12 positions matching TRBD2. CDR1 and CDR2 (germline): SGHVS, FNYEAQ. The V and J ends lost 5 bases and 4 bases, in that order; junction bases with no gene match: 4. The CDR3 has 15 amino acids. CDR3 coding DNA: TGTGCCAGCAGCCCGGGACTAGCGGGTTCAGATACGCAGTATTTT. Translating gives CASSPGLAGSDTQYF.

This clone was observed a single time. This sequence joins TRBV28 and TRBJ2-1; 8 bases agree with TRBD2. CDR1 and CDR2 (germline): MDHEN, SYDVKM. Trimming cost V 6 bases and J 4 bases; bases outside gene matches: 11. CDR3 length: 16 amino acids. The DNA for the CDR3 is TGTGCCAGCAGCTACACCGGGACTAGGATTTACAATGAGCAGTTCTTC. Protein sequence: CASSYTGTRIYNEQFF.

The CDR3: CASSATGQETQYF. The DNA of the CDR3 is TGTGCCAGTAGTGCTACAGGGCAAGAGACCCAGTACTTC. The rearrangement links TRBV19 to TRBJ2-5; TRBD1 is a possible D gene (6 bases). Germline CDR1 and CDR2: LNHDA and SQIVND (reference sequence). The CDR3 runs 13 residues. The V gene lost 5 bases and the J gene lost 2 bases, with 9 bases spanning the gap.

This chain links TRBV9 with TRBJ2-1; D is uncertain. Germline V gives CDR1 SGDLS, CDR2 YYNGEE. The CDR3 is 15 amino acids. Trimming took off 3 bases at V and 1 base at J, with 11 bases between the two ends. The CDR3 spells CASSATQASYNEQFF. The CDR3 region has the DNA TGTGCCAGCAGCGCCACTCAGGCTTCCTACAATGAGCAGTTCTTC. Supplemented by reference TRBV9 and TRBJ2-1, the full variable domain reads DSGVTQTPKHLITATGQRVTLRCSPRSGDLSVYWYQQSLDQGLQFLIQYYNGEERAKGNILERFSAQQFPDLHSELNLSSLELGDSALYFCASSATQASYNEQFFGPGTRLTVL.

The rearrangement joins TRBV5-4 to TRBJ1-1; 10 bases agree with TRBD1. Trimming took 10 bases from V and 3 from J; bases not matched to a gene: 6. The CDR3 is 13 amino acids. Germline CDR1 reads SGHNT; CDR2 reads YYREEE (reference sequence). The CDR3 protein is CAGRQGAYTEAFF. The CDR3 DNA is TGTGCCGGACGACAGGGGGCATACACTGAAGCTTTCTTT.

This chain uses TRBV2 with TRBJ1-5; 8 bases line up with TRBD1. Unmatched junction bases numbered 11, after V lost 3 bases and J lost 7 bases. The CDR3 runs to 16 residues. Germline values: CDR1 SNHLY, CDR2 FYNNEI. CDR3 residues: CASSDGAGGQGQPQHF. In DNA form, the CDR3 reads TGTGCCAGCAGTGACGGGGCAGGGGGCCAAGGGCAGCCCCAGCATTTT.

This CDR3 is CASSIGSTQETQYF. In nucleotides, the CDR3 is TGTGCCAGCAGCATAGGGAGCACCCAAGAGACCCAGTACTTC. This sequence joins TRBV5-4 and TRBJ2-5, with a weak D call TRBD2 (5 bases). The CDR3 is 14 residues long. Trimming shortened V by 4 bases and J by 1 base, and 11 bases separated the two germline ends. Germline CDR1 and CDR2: SGHNT and YYREEE (reference sequence).

The chain combines TRBV5-6 with TRBJ2-7; TRBD1 aligns across 9 bases. The CDR3 has 14 amino acids. Germline lookup yields CDR1 SGHDT and CDR2 YYEEEE. With V trimmed by 4 bases and J by 4 bases, 6 bases remained unmatched. CDR3 coding DNA: TGTGCCAGCAGCCGGACAGGGGTTAAGTACGAGCAGTACTTC. It translates to CASSRTGVKYEQYF.

This clone came up once. The CDR3 region is CASNILTAPNTEAFF. In nucleotides, the CDR3 is TGTGCCAGTAATATTTTGACAGCCCCGAACACTGAAGCTTTCTTT. The J gene is TRBJ1-1, the V gene TRBV19, with D possibly TRBD1 on 5 matching bases. This CDR3 has 15 residues. Trimming pared 7 bases from V and 1 base from J, leaving 16 bases between. Germline values: CDR1 LNHDA, CDR2 SQIVND (reference sequence).

This clone was detected once. The genes are TRBV19 and TRBJ2-2; 7 bases are shared with TRBD1. CDR1 LNHDA and CDR2 SQIVND come from the germline V gene (reference sequence). The CDR3 is 16 amino acids. V shed 5 bases and J 0 bases; nucleotides not matched to a gene: 6. CDR3 nucleotides: TGTGCCAGTAGTCCAATCGGGACAGCGAACACCGGGGAGCTGTTTTTT. The encoded protein is CASSPIGTANTGELFF.

The chain links TRBV12-5 to TRBJ1-5; no reliable D call. Germline CDR1 and CDR2: LGHNT and FRNRAP. The CDR3 has 16 residues. Trimming left V 4 bases short and J 0 bases short, with 13 bases between. This CDR3 reads CASGSFSVYSNQPQHF. In nucleotides, the CDR3 is TGTGCTAGTGGTTCCTTTTCGGTTTATAGCAATCAGCCCCAGCATTTT. The entire variable domain, with the rest obtained from reference TRBV12-5 and TRBJ1-5, is as follows: DARVTQTPRHKVTEMGQEVTMRCQPILGHNTVFWYRQTMMQGLELLAYFRNRAPLDDSGMPKDRFSAEMPDATLATLKIQPSEPRDSAVYFCASGSFSVYSNQPQHFGDGTRLSIL.

The gene calls are TRBV27 and TRBJ2-7; TRBD1 matches 7 bases. J was trimmed by 5 bases and V by 4 bases; bases with no gene match: 5. This CDR3 comprises 13 residues. The germline V gene has CDR1 MNHEY and CDR2 SMNVEV (reference sequence). CDR3 amino acids: CASSYYRGDEQYF. The CDR3 DNA sequence: TGTGCCAGCAGTTACTACAGGGGCGACGAGCAGTACTTC.

This chain uses TRBV29-1 with TRBJ2-2; perhaps TRBD1 as D (6 bases). The CDR3 covers 16 residues. Deletions cut 7 bases from V and 1 base from J, with 19 bases between. The V gene's germline CDR1 is SQVTM and CDR2 ANQGSEA. CDR3 in amino acids: CSGATPGTLNTGELFF. The CDR3 DNA is TGCAGCGGTGCTACTCCCGGGACACTGAACACCGGGGAGCTGTTTTTT.

This chain links TRBV11-3 with TRBJ2-7; 7 bases line up with TRBD1. Germline V gene lookup returns CDR1 SGHNT and CDR2 YENEEA. The CDR3 is 11 amino acids. Trimming at V came to 5 bases and at J to 6 bases, leaving 1 base not matched to a gene. The CDR3 DNA follows: TGTGCCAGCAGCCCAGGGGGCGAGCAGTACTTC. Amino acid sequence: CASSPGGEQYF.

The rearrangement uses TRBV9 and TRBJ2-7; 10 bases agree with TRBD1. Trimming at V came to 2 bases and at J to 6 bases, leaving 11 bases not matched to a gene. There are 16 residues in the CDR3. The V gene's germline CDR1 is SGDLS and CDR2 YYNGEE. The CDR3 nucleotides are TGTGCCAGCAGCGTCCTAGAGGGACAGGGGCAGGGCGAGCAGTACTTC. Translating gives CASSVLEGQGQGEQYF.

The rearrangement joins TRBV6-1 to TRBJ2-2, with TRBD1 matching 8 bases. Germline loops: CDR1 MNHNS, CDR2 SASEGT. J was trimmed by 0 bases and V by 0 bases; bases with no gene match: 3. The CDR3 has 17 amino acids. CDR3: CASSEALQGANTGELFF. CDR3 bases: TGTGCCAGCAGTGAAGCGCTACAGGGGGCGAACACCGGGGAGCTGTTTTTT.

This chain uses TRBV7-9 with TRBJ1-4, with D possibly matching TRBD1 (6 bases). Germline V gene sequence: CDR1 SEHNR, CDR2 FQNEAQ (reference sequence). The CDR3 consists of 12 residues. The germline V and J ends were trimmed by 8 bases and 13 bases, with 17 bases remaining between them. The CDR3 nucleotides are TGTGCCAGCCCAGTAAAGGGGGAAGGACTGTTTTTT. Its protein is CASPVKGEGLFF.